Below are 7 T cell receptor beta chains sequenced from a single sample in a study of T cell repertoires in aging, cancer and after chemotherapy. TCR beta rearrangements were amplified from peripheral blood genomic DNA. Multiplex touch-down PCR with TRB-A/B primers amplified rearranged V-D-J TRB sequences. A single record per CDR3 protein comes from TCRdb applying MiXCR to the multiplex PCR reads. This sample yields more than 15,000 distinct CDR3 sequences, of which 45% to 50% are seen a single time; about 11% belongs to the top ten. What was sequenced was blood. Receptors originate from a human donor in good health.

This clonotype was seen just once. The V and J genes are TRBV29-1 and TRBJ2-7; TRBD2 matches at 8 bases. Germline V gene lookup returns CDR1 SQVTM and CDR2 ANQGSEA. With V trimmed by 6 bases and J by 5 bases, 9 bases remained unmatched. The CDR3 runs 13 residues. CDR3 DNA: TGCAGCGTCAATAGCGGGAAAGCCGACGAGCAGTACTTC. This translates into CSVNSGKADEQYF.

The rearrangement links TRBV12-3 or TRBV12-4 to TRBJ2-1, with 11 bases fitting TRBD2. The V and J ends lost 4 bases and 10 bases, in that order; junction bases with no gene match: 6. This CDR3 is 14 amino acids long. CDR3 DNA sequence: TGTGCCAGCAGTTCGGCTAGCGGGAGGTTCGAGCAGTTCTTC. Its translation is CASSSASGRFEQFF.

A single count supports this clonotype. The rearrangement joins TRBV27 to TRBJ2-7, with 8 bases aligning to TRBD1. Trimming at V came to 5 bases and at J to 5 bases, leaving 8 bases not matched to a gene. The germline V gene encodes CDR1 MNHEY and CDR2 SMNVEV (reference sequence). The CDR3 loop spans 14 amino acids. The CDR3 coding sequence is TGTGCCAGCAGTCCCTGGACAGGGTCTGACGAGCAGTACTTC. Translating it yields CASSPWTGSDEQYF.

The chain combines TRBV5-6 with TRBJ2-3; D not certain. CDR1 is SGHDT, CDR2 YYEEEE, per germline. V was shortened by 4 bases and J by 2 bases, with 17 bases between the two germline ends. This CDR3 spans 16 amino acids. The CDR3 sequence is CASSLRVQPPTDTQYF. The CDR3 DNA reads TGTGCCAGCAGCCTTAGGGTACAACCCCCCACAGATACGCAGTATTTT.

This clonotype was seen a few times. The chain combines TRBV12-3 or TRBV12-4 with TRBJ2-1; the D gene could be TRBD1 or TRBD2 (5 bases each). This CDR3 comprises 14 residues. V was trimmed by 6 bases and J by 4 bases, leaving 13 bases between them. The CDR3, as DNA: TGTGCCAGCAGGCCGGGACGATCGTACAATGAGCAGTTCTTC. It specifies CASRPGRSYNEQFF.

This clonotype was seen only a few times. J is TRBJ2-2 and V is TRBV27; D possibly uses TRBD1 or TRBD2 (6 bases each). The CDR3 runs 15 residues. Trimming removed 3 bases at V and 7 bases at J, with 15 bases between. Per germline, CDR1 MNHEY and CDR2 SMNVEV (reference sequence). This CDR3 reads CASSFRRGVGGELFF. CDR3 sequence (DNA): TGTGCCAGCAGTTTTAGGAGGGGGGTCGGCGGGGAGCTGTTTTTT.

This clonotype was seen a few times. This rearrangement joins TRBV13 to TRBJ2-3, with D tentatively TRBD1 or TRBD2 (5 bases each). V lost 3 bases and J 4 bases, leaving 11 bases between the germline ends. Germline values: CDR1 PRHDT, CDR2 FYEKMQ (reference sequence). The CDR3 totals 14 residues. In nucleotides, the CDR3 is TGTGCCAGCAGCTTTGGGACGAGGCCAGATACGCAGTATTTT. Its translation is CASSFGTRPDTQYF.